This T cell receptor beta chain was documented in a study of blood T cell repertoires in COVID-19. Sequencing used immunoSEQ multiplex PCR; TCRdb keeps in-frame clones, though not all of them. The sample lists about 260,000 clones; approximately 89% were seen once. Sequencing was performed on peripheral blood. The TCR was taken from a man aged 35 to 55 who had recovered from COVID-19.

The CDR3, as DNA: TGTGCCAGCAGCTTTCGCGGGAGGGCCTCGGATACGCAGTATTTT. Protein sequence: CASSFRGRASDTQYF. The chain couples TRBV5-5 to TRBJ2-3; 9 nucleotides line up with TRBD2. V lost 2 bases to trimming and J lost 6 bases; unmatched junction nucleotides: 7. The CDR3 sequence is 15 residues long. Germline lookup yields CDR1 SGHKS and CDR2 YYEKEE (reference sequence).